The present T cell receptor beta chain was sequenced within a study of beta chain features in type 1 diabetes (dated by TCRdb to the late 2010s). About the study as a whole: Mean age, gender distribution, total cell number and subset yield did not differ between patients and healthy donors. Across all samples, 90 million to 130 million sorted cells were examined, and cell number per subset correlated strongly with RNA yield. In the study, recently diagnosed type 1 diabetes patients and matched healthy donors were compared on the TCRB repertoires of their sorted circulating CD4+ T cell subsets. Regulatory and stem cell-like memory subsets were obtained from only 8 patients and about 8 healthy donors, while naive and central memory subsets were obtained from all 30 or so donors.

This clone was detected a few times. The antigen this receptor binds is unknown. No base quality information exists; no much larger clone differs at one position. From each donor, a single peripheral blood sample of roughly 0.11 L on average was drawn into heparinised tubes. A BD FACSAria II and a panel including CD45RO, CCR7, CD25, CD127, CD95 and CD27 were used to sort naive, central memory, regulatory and stem cell-like memory CD4+ T cells. A purity above 98% was achieved for all sorted populations. PBMCs were isolated immediately by Lymphoprep density gradient centrifugation and stained directly without culture. So that batch effects would be minimized, each experiment stained and sorted samples in pairs, pairing one healthy donor with one patient. V is cut by 3 bases and J by 5 bases, and the space between the germline ends is 17 bases. The CDR3 holds 16 amino acids from the cysteine to the phenylalanine. The entry retains the CDR3 DNA only, 48 bases that are in frame from base 1. The germline V gene (reference sequence) sets CDR1 to SEHNR and CDR2 to FQNEAQ.

What the work shows at the level of the full study, not this receptor alone: Shorter templates might be favored by PCR, yet because patient and control samples were amplified and corrected together, any such skew would affect both groups equally. Sequencing cDNA rather than genomic DNA could over-represent highly expressing activated cells, although activation and CD3 levels did not differ between groups. At VDJ recombination sites, type 1 diabetes patients had fewer insertions and more deleted nucleotides, which implies abnormalities in thymic rearrangement. Because the HLA sub-analyses included only small numbers of individuals, any influence of HLA type on TCRB rearrangement was left unresolved. Type 1 diabetes patients showed a moderate but significant shortening of TCRB CDR3 length in all four CD4+ subsets. The naive, central memory and regulatory TCRB repertoires appeared to resemble one another more closely among patients than among healthy donors.

The entire isolated RNA was reverse transcribed using the High Capacity cDNA Reverse Transcription Kit, and thus expressed TCRB transcripts were sequenced. Naive, central memory and regulatory T cell samples underwent deep immunoSEQ sequencing, averaging around 4 million total reads per sample. Sorted cells were lysed in RLT buffer and RNA was extracted with DNase-treated RNeasy Micro or Mini kits, depending on cell number. Each cell subset was processed separately to prevent cross-contamination, with patient and healthy donor samples processed together. Using the immunoSEQ multiplex PCR, TCRB sequences were amplified from cDNA into 87-bp fragments spanning the CDR3 region. Sequencing of the amplicons was done on the Illumina HiSeq platform. Regarding the original processing steps: PCR bias was corrected computationally using synthetic template baselines, and reads within Hamming distance 2 were collapsed, with unmergeable singletons discarded. Reads were aligned against IMGT to assign V, D and J genes, CDR3 length and insertions or deletions at six rearrangement sites. Within each subset, clonotype counts were normalized to sorted cell number, and only after that were true diversity and Gini coefficients computed with the tcR R package. The overlap coefficient, calculated on TCRB nucleotide sequences, was used to measure repertoire sharing. Out-of-frame TCRB sequences from naive cells were analyzed as a proxy for the pre-selection repertoire. What TCRdb holds here is the immuneACCESS table cut down to in-frame rearrangements. Part of the clones is not present; checked against another copy, under half of the missing clones reflect an unresolved V gene, and the others are unexplained. V and J calls and clone size are those listed in that table; D and trimming were worked out from the DNA. This sample has 300,000 to 400,000 clones in its table, and 11% of those were observed once. The ten largest make up 0.015% of the sample.

This clonotype originated in a woman aged 25 to 39 in good health. The material sequenced was naive CD4+ T cells from blood. This specimen's cell subset or site label, per the study, means: true naive CD4+ T cells. The rearranged chain carries TRBV7-9 and TRBJ2-1, with TRBD1 as a weak D call on 5 bases. The CDR3 corresponds to CASSLGQGIGNNEQFF. The DNA sequence is as follows: TGTGCCAGCAGCTTGGGGCAGGGTATTGGGAACAATGAGCAGTTCTTC. Joined to the reference TRBV7-9 and TRBJ2-1 proteins, this CDR3 gives the full variable domain: DTGVSQNPRHKITKRGQNVTFRCDPISEHNRLYWYRQTLGQGPEFLTYFQNEAQLEKSRLLSDRFSAERPKGSFSTLEIQRTEQGDSAMYLCASSLGQGIGNNEQFFGPGTRLTVL.